This T cell receptor beta chain was sequenced for a study of cytomegalovirus exposure and HLA in healthy donors. This clone has more than one count but fewer than ten. What it recognizes is unknown. Whole-study results and caveats: Later analysis identified several of the most significant clusters that appeared linked to common viral pathogens. Reports described diagnosis of cytomegalovirus status by the classifier as highly specific and sensitive. The listing of 150 or so TCR beta chains classed them as cytomegalovirus-associated. HLA-A and HLA-B allele assignments for most subjects were reportedly predicted accurately using TCR beta sequences.

Trimming cost V 4 bases and J 4 bases; bases outside gene matches: 2. CDR3 length equals 14 residues. Germline assignment: CDR1 SGHTA and CDR2 FQGTGA. With 60 Vbeta and 13 Jbeta primers, the PCR was carried out. The repertoire was sequenced with immunoSEQ multiplex PCR; TCRdb's copy has only in-frame clones and lacks some. The profile covers around 180,000 clones, with approximately 82% appearing a single time and 1% to 1.5% taken by the ten largest. The TCR originated in a girl aged 2 to 10 in good health and CMV-seropositive. The gene calls are TRBV7-3 and TRBJ1-1; 11 bases match TRBD1. The source material was PBMCs. The chain's CDR3 is CASSSGTGGTEAFF. The CDR3 DNA is TGTGCCAGCAGCTCCGGGACAGGGGGCACTGAAGCTTTCTTT.